These 22 T cell receptor beta chains originate from one sample sequenced in a study of T cells expressing NK-cell markers. From its re-call of the 5' RACE reads, TCRdb lists each CDR3 protein once, without DNA. Its table records around 140,000 distinct CDR3 sequences. Sequenced material: blood T cells: a sorted CD56 or NKG2C T cell subset, CD4+ or CD8+ T cells, or bulk PBMC T cells (not recorded which). The receptors here all came from a man aged 18 to 35 in good health.

J is TRBJ2-2 and V is TRBV19. Germline V CDR1 and CDR2: LNHDA, SQIVND (reference sequence). This CDR3 is 14 amino acids long. The CDR3: CASFAETNTGELFF.

The V and J genes are TRBV27 and TRBJ1-4. Germline CDR1 reads MNHEY; CDR2 reads SMNVEV (reference sequence). The CDR3 length is 15 residues. CDR3 protein: CASSLLGSGREKLFF. The full variable domain, in which reference TRBV27 and TRBJ1-4 provide the parts outside the CDR3, is EAQVTQNPRYLITVTGKKLTVTCSQNMNHEYMSWYRQDPGLGLRQIYYSMNVEVTDKGDVPEGYKVSRKEKRNFPLILESPSPNQTSLYFCASSLLGSGREKLFFGSGTQLSVL.

This chain joins TRBV11-2 and TRBJ2-7; TCRdb returns TRBD1, unconfirmable since there is no DNA. This CDR3 is built from 13 residues. From germline, CDR1 is SGHAT and CDR2 FQNNGV. The CDR3 here is CASSFHVQDEQYF.

The V and J genes are TRBV12-3 or TRBV12-4 and TRBJ2-7; the TRBD1 assignment by TCRdb is unverifiable without DNA. This CDR3 has 13 amino acids. The CDR3: CASSSSGYYEQYF.

This rearrangement joins TRBV9 to TRBJ1-6; TCRdb picks TRBD1, but there is no DNA to check that call. Germline CDR1 and CDR2: SGDLS and YYNGEE. The CDR3 contains 15 residues. CDR3 sequence: CASSAGTGGGMALHF.

This chain uses TRBV12-3 or TRBV12-4 with TRBJ2-5. This CDR3 is 14 amino acids long. CDR3 protein: CASSLDLLGETQYF.

V usage is TRBV11-2 and J usage is TRBJ2-6; TCRdb names TRBD2, which stays unverified in the absence of DNA. Germline V lookup: CDR1 SGHAT, CDR2 FQNNGV. This CDR3 has 17 amino acids. The CDR3: CASSTHLGTTGANVLTF.

This rearrangement joins TRBV6-2 or TRBV6-3 to TRBJ2-1; as DNA is missing, the TRBD2 call by TCRdb cannot be tested. CDR1 is MNHEY, CDR2 SVGEGT, per germline. The CDR3 runs to 14 residues. This CDR3 is CASATSEENNEQFF.

The chain uses TRBV5-6 and TRBJ2-3; there is no DNA to check the TCRdb D call of TRBD2. The CDR3 is 15 amino acids. Germline CDR1 is SGHDT and CDR2 is YYEEEE. CDR3 protein: CASSFTSGGTDTQYF.

The V gene is TRBV11-2, the J gene TRBJ2-1; TCRdb indicates TRBD1, and absent DNA this call remains unverified. The CDR3 has 15 amino acids. Germline loops: CDR1 SGHAT, CDR2 FQNNGV. This CDR3 reads CASSLATGTIYEQFF.

CDR3 residues: CASRLVSSYNEQFF. The rearrangement joins TRBV5-1 to TRBJ2-1; the D call from TCRdb, TRBD2, cannot be confirmed without DNA. CDR3 size: 14 residues. The germline CDR1 and CDR2 sequences are SGHRS and YFSETQ. Filled out from reference TRBV5-1 and TRBJ2-1, the complete variable domain reads KAGVTQTPRYLIKTRGQQVTLSCSPISGHRSVSWYQQTPGQGLQFLFEYFSETQRNKGNFPGRFSGRQFSNSRSEMNVSTLELGDSALYLCASRLVSSYNEQFFGPGTRLTVL.

The chain combines TRBV28 with TRBJ2-1; the D call of TRBD2 rests on TCRdb alone, since no DNA is present to check it. Germline loops: CDR1 MDHEN, CDR2 SYDVKM. The CDR3 extends over 17 amino acids. This CDR3 reads CATYFVASGRSNNEQFF.

The rearrangement uses TRBV5-1 and TRBJ2-1; TCRdb outputs TRBD2, but without DNA this stays unchecked. Germline CDR1 reads SGHRS; CDR2 reads YFSETQ. The CDR3 loop spans 15 amino acids. The CDR3 reads CASSLALAGNNEQFF. Using reference TRBV5-1 and TRBJ2-1 for the parts outside the CDR3, the full variable domain is KAGVTQTPRYLIKTRGQQVTLSCSPISGHRSVSWYQQTPGQGLQFLFEYFSETQRNKGNFPGRFSGRQFSNSRSEMNVSTLELGDSALYLCASSLALAGNNEQFFGPGTRLTVL.

The genes are TRBV14 and TRBJ2-1. Germline V gene data show CDR1 as SGHDN and CDR2 as FVKESK. The CDR3 is 14 residues long. CDR3 region: CASSSDLMGNEQFF.

The chain carries TRBV10-3 and TRBJ1-1; TCRdb proposes TRBD1, but this gene call is untestable without DNA. CDR1 is ENHRY, CDR2 SYGVKD, per germline. This CDR3 region has 12 residues. The CDR3 is CAIRDRDAEAFF.

The genes are TRBV11-2 and TRBJ2-3. This CDR3 contains 12 residues. Germline V gene data show CDR1 as SGHAT and CDR2 as FQNNGV. The CDR3 region is CASSLGMDTQYF.

The chain carries TRBV4-3 and TRBJ2-7; TCRdb proposes TRBD2, but this gene call is untestable without DNA. The CDR3 has 14 amino acids. Looked up from germline, CDR1 is LGHNA and CDR2 is YSLEER. The CDR3 reads CASSQSRVDYEQYF.

This chain uses TRBV7-9 with TRBJ2-7; TCRdb's D call of TRBD2 is untestable without DNA. There are 13 residues in the CDR3. CDR1 is SEHNR and CDR2 is FQNEAQ in the germline V gene (reference sequence). This CDR3 is CASSLTSGYEQYF.

The chain recombines TRBV24-1 with TRBJ2-3; absent DNA, TCRdb's TRBD1 call cannot be checked. This CDR3 is 12 amino acids long. Per germline, CDR1 KGHDR and CDR2 SFDVKD. The CDR3 here is CATSGGGDTQYF.

The V and J genes are TRBV5-1 and TRBJ2-2; TCRdb gives TRBD2 as the D gene, but with no DNA this cannot be confirmed. The CDR3 totals 17 residues. Germline V gene sequence: CDR1 SGHRS, CDR2 YFSETQ. CDR3 loop: CASSLPSVKTSAGELFF.

This rearrangement joins TRBV29-1 to TRBJ2-1. This CDR3 has 16 residues. Germline V gene data show CDR1 as SQVTM and CDR2 as ANQGSEA. Here the CDR3 reads CSVDGVLGRSYNEQFF.

The genes are TRBV20-1 and TRBJ1-1. The CDR3 runs 12 residues. CDR1 and CDR2 from the germline V gene are DFQATT and SNEGSKA (reference sequence). CDR3 region: CSATGPNTEAFF.